The T cell receptor (beta chain) described here comes from a study of Ad26.COV2.S vaccination and SARS-CoV-2 variants. The ends lost 0 bases at V and 4 bases at J; junction bases unmatched: 8. The CDR3 consists of 17 residues. The germline CDR1 and CDR2 sequences are MNHEY and SVGEGT. The protocol was immunoSEQ multiplex PCR, while the TCRdb copy is restricted to in-frame clones and leaves out a portion. The sample includes about 680,000 clones, more than 80% of them seen just once. Sample treatment: 19 received Ad26.COV2.S at low or high dose, single or two shots; a few received placebo; per-sample allocation not given. Samples analyzed were those drawn on day 63 after the first vaccine or placebo injection.

The sample consisted of peripheral blood, taken in a trial of Ad26.COV2.S vaccine versus placebo. The origin of this receptor is a person between 18 and 59 years old who received the Ad26.COV2.S COVID-19 vaccine or a placebo. V gene TRBV6-2 or TRBV6-3 combines with J gene TRBJ2-1; TRBD1 agrees at 8 bases. The CDR3 protein is CASSYSTLRDRYNEQFF. The CDR3 DNA reads TGTGCCAGCAGTTACTCGACCCTCCGGGACAGGTACAATGAGCAGTTCTTC.